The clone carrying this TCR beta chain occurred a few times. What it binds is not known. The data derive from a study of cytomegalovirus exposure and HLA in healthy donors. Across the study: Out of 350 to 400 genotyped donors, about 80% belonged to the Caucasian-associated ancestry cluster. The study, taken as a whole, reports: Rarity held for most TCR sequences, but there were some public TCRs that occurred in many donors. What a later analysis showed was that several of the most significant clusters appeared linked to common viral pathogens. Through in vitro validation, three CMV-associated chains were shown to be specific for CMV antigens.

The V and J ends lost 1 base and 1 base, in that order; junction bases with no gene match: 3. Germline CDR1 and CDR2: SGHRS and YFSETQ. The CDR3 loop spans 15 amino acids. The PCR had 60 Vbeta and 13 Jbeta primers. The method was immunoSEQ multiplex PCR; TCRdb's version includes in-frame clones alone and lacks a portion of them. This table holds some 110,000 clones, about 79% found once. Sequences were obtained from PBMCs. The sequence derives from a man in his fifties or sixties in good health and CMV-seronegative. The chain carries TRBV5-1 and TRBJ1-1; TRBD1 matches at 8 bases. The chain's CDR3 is CASSLSGTGNTEAFF. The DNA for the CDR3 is TGCGCCAGCAGCTTGTCAGGGACAGGGAACACTGAAGCTTTCTTT.